Shown below are 24 T cell receptor beta chains from a single sample sequenced in a study of blood T cell repertoires in COVID-19. Data came from immunoSEQ multiplex PCR; TCRdb stores just in-frame clones and leaves some out. In the table there are about 330,000 clones, around 82% of which are singletons. Sequencing input: peripheral blood. The receptors stem from a woman between 50 and 59 years old with acute or convalescent COVID-19.

With respect to this clone: At one of its ends the junction is not consistent with the germline gene, which may arise from a read error. At the DNA level, this CDR3 is encoded by other sequences in the same sample as well. V usage is TRBV7-2 and J usage is TRBJ2-1; 14 bases are shared with TRBD2. Germline V gene lookup returns CDR1 SGHTA and CDR2 FQGNSA. This CDR3 spans 15 amino acids. Written as DNA, the CDR3 is TGTGCCAGCAGCATAGGGACTAGCGGGAGTGATGAGCAATTCTTC. Translated, it gives CASSIGTSGSDEQFF.

J is TRBJ2-3 and V is TRBV6-5; D not resolved. Trimming removed 6 bases from V and 0 bases from J, with 7 bases in between. Germline lookup yields CDR1 MNHEY and CDR2 SVGAGI. The CDR3 runs to 13 residues. This CDR3 is CASRTSSTDTQYF. The CDR3 nucleotides are TGTGCCAGCAGAACATCTAGCACAGATACGCAGTATTTT.

The chain joins TRBV23-1 to TRBJ2-3, with D uncertain. TRBV23-1 is assigned to the ORF class and has an uncertain function. This CDR3 comprises 11 residues. The V and J ends lost 8 bases and 3 bases respectively, with 6 bases between them. CDR3 region: CASGNTDTQYF. The CDR3 bases are TGCGCCAGCGGCAATACAGATACGCAGTATTTT.

This chain links TRBV30 with TRBJ1-3; TRBD1 might be the D (6 bases). Germline CDR1 reads GTSNPN; CDR2 reads SVGIG (reference sequence). V lost 4 bases, J lost 0 bases, and 10 bases lay in between. The CDR3 spans 14 residues. CDR3 DNA: TGTGCCTGGACAGTAGGGGGCTCTGGAAACACCATATATTTT. The encoded protein is CAWTVGGSGNTIYF.

The count of this clone is one. The CDR3 region has the DNA TGCGCCAGCAGCCAGATCGGAGAGAAGGTTGGGGGGGATGGCTACACCTTC. This encodes CASSQIGEKVGGDGYTF. The J gene is TRBJ1-2, the V gene TRBV4-1; TRBD1 might be the D (5 bases). This CDR3 has 17 amino acids. The V gene lost 3 bases and the J gene lost 6 bases, with 23 bases spanning the gap. Germline loops: CDR1 MGHRA, CDR2 YSYEKL.

The genes are TRBV6-5 and TRBJ1-1; 10 bases map to TRBD1. The CDR3 loop spans 13 amino acids. Unmatched junction bases numbered 5, after V lost 4 bases and J lost 9 bases. Germline CDR1 and CDR2: MNHEY and SVGAGI. The CDR3 DNA sequence: TGTGCCAGCAGTTCGCCGACAGGGGGCCAAGCTTTCTTT. Translating it yields CASSSPTGGQAFF.

In this sample, this clone turned up a few times. The rearrangement links TRBV28 to TRBJ1-1, with a possible D match to TRBD1 (6 bases). Germline CDR1 is MDHEN and CDR2 is SYDVKM. Trimming took 5 bases from V and 11 from J, leaving 15 bases between them. The CDR3 sequence is 12 residues long. The CDR3 DNA reads as TGTGCCAGCAGTCAACAGGGTGTTAGGGCTTTCTTT. It translates to CASSQQGVRAFF.

J is TRBJ1-4 and V is TRBV6-1; 11 bases match TRBD1. Germline assignment: CDR1 MNHNS and CDR2 SASEGT. This CDR3 spans 17 amino acids. V was clipped by 1 base and J by 5 bases; unmatched bases: 6. CDR3 region: CASSEGGTGGPNEKLFF. For the CDR3, the DNA is TGTGCCAGCAGTGAAGGCGGGACAGGGGGACCAAATGAAAAACTGTTTTTT.

J is TRBJ1-5 and V is TRBV30, with D unclear. The CDR3 is 13 residues long. Looked up from germline, CDR1 is GTSNPN and CDR2 is SVGIG (reference sequence). V was clipped by 4 bases and J by 3 bases, with 10 bases between them. The CDR3 spells CAWTDSVNQPQHF. CDR3 nucleotides: TGTGCCTGGACTGATAGCGTCAATCAGCCCCAGCATTTT.

This chain uses TRBV5-1 with TRBJ2-5; D might be TRBD2 (6 bases). The CDR3 runs 15 residues. V shed 4 bases and J shed 4 bases, with 17 bases lying between them. Looked up from germline, CDR1 is SGHRS and CDR2 is YFSETQ. The CDR3 sequence is CASSKLVGAGETQYF. DNA for the CDR3: TGCGCCAGCAGCAAACTAGTCGGAGCGGGAGAGACCCAGTACTTC.

The gene calls are TRBV2 and TRBJ1-3; D ambiguous. CDR1 SNHLY and CDR2 FYNNEI come from the germline V gene. V was trimmed by 3 bases and J by 3 bases, leaving 6 bases between them. The CDR3 runs 13 residues. CDR3 amino acids: CASSDEVGNTIYF. CDR3 nucleotide sequence: TGTGCCAGCAGTGATGAGGTTGGAAACACCATATATTTT.

The chain carries TRBV5-1 and TRBJ1-2; D ambiguous. Germline V gene data show CDR1 as SGHRS and CDR2 as YFSETQ. V lost 4 bases and J 4 bases, leaving 14 bases between the germline ends. This CDR3 spans 14 amino acids. The CDR3 spells CASSPIITGYGYTF. CDR3 DNA: TGCGCCAGCAGCCCAATTATTACCGGCTATGGCTACACCTTC. Filled out from reference TRBV5-1 and TRBJ1-2, the complete variable domain reads KAGVTQTPRYLIKTRGQQVTLSCSPISGHRSVSWYQQTPGQGLQFLFEYFSETQRNKGNFPGRFSGRQFSNSRSEMNVSTLELGDSALYLCASSPIITGYGYTFGSGTRLTVV.

The rearrangement joins TRBV29-1 to TRBJ2-7; 10 nucleotides agree with TRBD1. Germline CDR1 reads SQVTM; CDR2 reads ANQGSEA. The CDR3 sequence is 13 residues long. The trim removed 4 bases at V and 6 bases at J, leaving 6 bases unmatched. As DNA, the CDR3 is TGCAGCGTTGGGGGGACAGGGGACGCCGAGCAGTACTTC. Its protein product is CSVGGTGDAEQYF.

The chain couples TRBV24-1 to TRBJ2-1; weak D call: TRBD1 (5 bases). The CDR3 is 14 residues long. The germline gives CDR1 KGHDR, CDR2 SFDVKD. V was clipped by 1 base and J by 12 bases, with 15 bases between them. The CDR3 coding sequence is TGTGCCACCAGTGATTTAGGACACCCGGATGCGCAGTTCTTC. Its protein product is CATSDLGHPDAQFF.

This chain uses TRBV7-2 with TRBJ1-5, with a tentative D call TRBD1 (5 bases). Germline V gives CDR1 SGHTA, CDR2 FQGNSA. The CDR3 extends over 17 amino acids. Trimming took off 5 bases at V and 4 bases at J, with 21 bases between the two ends. The CDR3 region is CASSPLGQGYRNQPQHF. In DNA form, the CDR3 reads TGTGCCAGCAGCCCCCTGGGGCAGGGATATCGGAATCAGCCCCAGCATTTT.

With respect to this clone: The same CDR3 can be traced to other DNA sequences in this sample. The J gene is TRBJ2-5, the V gene TRBV3-1 (or the pseudogene TRBV3-2); D is unresolved. Germline V CDR1 and CDR2: LGHDT, YNNKEL (reference sequence). The germline V and J ends were trimmed by 4 bases and 1 base, with 7 bases remaining between them. There are 13 residues in the CDR3. CDR3 in DNA: TGTGCCAGCAGCCGCGGCCGCCAAGAGACCCAGTACTTC. This gives the protein CASSRGRQETQYF.

The rearrangement uses TRBV2 and TRBJ2-7; 7 bases are shared with TRBD2. This CDR3 comprises 12 residues. The V gene end was trimmed by 5 bases and the J gene end by 7 bases; junction bases not matched to a gene: 5. Looked up from germline, CDR1 is SNHLY and CDR2 is FYNNEI. The CDR3 reads CASSQQRGEQYV. The CDR3 DNA follows: TGTGCCAGCAGTCAACAGCGGGGAGAGCAGTACGTC.

The chain joins TRBV5-5 to TRBJ2-7; TRBD2 is a possible D gene (6 bases). V gave up 2 bases and J gave up 2 bases, with 17 bases separating them. Germline V gives CDR1 SGHKS, CDR2 YYEKEE (reference sequence). The CDR3 has 16 residues. The CDR3 region has the DNA TGTGCCAGCAGCTTTTACGGGGGAGATAAGACCTACGAGCAGTACGTC. As protein: CASSFYGGDKTYEQYV.

V usage is TRBV6-5 and J usage is TRBJ1-2; D is unresolved. V lost 4 bases, J lost 4 bases, and 13 bases lay in between. There are 14 residues in the CDR3. In germline, CDR1 is MNHEY, CDR2 SVGAGI. CDR3 nucleotide sequence: TGTGCCAGCAGTTTACTAGGCCCCGGCTATGGCTACACCTTC. It codes for CASSLLGPGYGYTF.

V gene TRBV7-6 combines with J gene TRBJ2-1; 8 bases map to TRBD2. This CDR3 comprises 15 residues. J was trimmed by 5 bases and V by 6 bases; bases with no gene match: 9. The V gene's germline CDR1 is SGHVS and CDR2 FNYEAQ. Written as DNA, the CDR3 is TGTGCCAGCAGGTCATTGGCGGGGGGCGACAATGAGCAGTTCTTC. Translation: CASRSLAGGDNEQFF.

In the case of this clone: Other DNA sequences within the sample encode an identical CDR3. The chain combines TRBV5-1 with TRBJ2-3; D might be TRBD2 (5 bases). CDR1 is SGHRS and CDR2 is YFSETQ in the germline V gene. The CDR3 is 14 residues long. Deletions cut 0 bases from V and 4 bases from J, with 9 bases between. CDR3 DNA: TGCGCCAGCAGCTTGGGCGGGTCCCCAGATACGCAGTATTTT. Translation: CASSLGGSPDTQYF. Together with reference TRBV5-1 and TRBJ2-3, the CDR3 gives the full variable domain: KAGVTQTPRYLIKTRGQQVTLSCSPISGHRSVSWYQQTPGQGLQFLFEYFSETQRNKGNFPGRFSGRQFSNSRSEMNVSTLELGDSALYLCASSLGGSPDTQYFGPGTRLTVL.

The J gene is TRBJ2-5, the V gene TRBV18; 13 bases align to TRBD2. J was trimmed by 4 bases and V by 3 bases; bases with no gene match: 5. This CDR3 is 16 amino acids long. Per germline, CDR1 KGHSH and CDR2 LQKENI. The CDR3 DNA sequence: TGTGCCAGCTCACCCGGAACTAGCGGGAGGGCAGAGACCCAGTACTTC. As protein: CASSPGTSGRAETQYF. Drawing the rest from reference TRBV18 and TRBJ2-5, the complete variable domain is NAGVMQNPRHLVRRRGQEARLRCSPMKGHSHVYWYRQLPEEGLKFMVYLQKENIIDESGMPKERFSAEFPKEGPSILRIQQVVRGDSAAYFCASSPGTSGRAETQYFGPGTRLLVL.

The V call is TRBV5-8, the J call TRBJ2-1; tentatively, D is TRBD2 (6 bases). This CDR3 region has 18 residues. V was pared by 0 bases and J by 1 base, with 17 bases between. Germline CDR1 reads SGHTS; CDR2 reads YDEGEE. The CDR3 region has the DNA TGTGCCAGCAGCTTGGGGCTGGGACTCAGTAGTTCCTACAATGAGCAGTTCTTC. The encoded protein is CASSLGLGLSSSYNEQFF.

This clone was observed a handful of times. The chain has TRBV27 and TRBJ1-5, with D tentatively TRBD1 (5 bases). The germline V gene has CDR1 MNHEY and CDR2 SMNVEV (reference sequence). The CDR3 consists of 15 residues. V was pared by 10 bases and J by 3 bases, with 19 bases between. The chain's CDR3 is CATKRTPGYNQPQHF. The CDR3 DNA reads TGTGCCACGAAACGGACACCCGGGTACAATCAGCCCCAGCATTTT.